Shown below are 9 T cell receptor beta chains from a single sample sequenced in a study of blood T cell repertoires in COVID-19. The protocol was immunoSEQ multiplex PCR, while the TCRdb copy is restricted to in-frame clones and leaves out a portion. This sample has about 40,000 clones, with around 83% found just once. The sequenced sample was peripheral blood. The receptors were gathered from a woman in her fifties or sixties with acute or convalescent COVID-19.

This clone came up once. The junction shows a germline mismatch at one end, possibly a read error. This chain joins TRBV28 and TRBJ2-3; unclear D gene. CDR1 is MDHEN, CDR2 SYDVKM, per germline. This CDR3 contains 10 residues. CDR3: CASSLRLVGF. The CDR3 bases are TGTGCCAGCAGTCTCAGGCTGGTGGGTTTT.

The gene calls are TRBV5-1 and TRBJ2-3, with D perhaps TRBD2 (6 bases). This CDR3 region has 14 residues. Germline-derived CDR1 and CDR2 are SGHRS and YFSETQ. V was shortened by 0 bases and J by 4 bases, with 9 bases between the two germline ends. CDR3: CASSLEGGADTQYF. In DNA, the CDR3 is TGCGCCAGCAGCTTGGAGGGCGGGGCAGATACGCAGTATTTT.

This chain links TRBV2 with TRBJ2-5; 9 bases map to TRBD2. The CDR3 extends over 14 amino acids. Trimming cost V 4 bases and J 4 bases; bases outside gene matches: 4. Germline values: CDR1 SNHLY, CDR2 FYNNEI. The CDR3 region is CASSGIAGVETQYF. The DNA of the CDR3 is TGTGCCAGCAGTGGCATAGCGGGAGTAGAGACCCAGTACTTC.

The rearrangement joins TRBV4-2 to TRBJ2-3; 8 nucleotides align to TRBD2. The CDR3 is 16 residues long. Germline V lookup: CDR1 LGHNA, CDR2 YNFKEQ. Trimming removed 2 bases from V and 3 bases from J; junction bases left unmatched: 7. CDR3 nucleotides: TGTGCCAGCAGCCAATCCCGGGGGGGCCTAACAGATACGCAGTATTTT. It codes for CASSQSRGGLTDTQYF.

Only a few counts were recorded for this clone. V usage is TRBV19 and J usage is TRBJ1-5, with a weak D call TRBD1 (5 bases). This CDR3 contains 15 residues. V shed 3 bases and J shed 3 bases, with 12 bases lying between them. The germline V gene encodes CDR1 LNHDA and CDR2 SQIVND (reference sequence). CDR3 DNA sequence: TGTGCCAGTAGTATGAATCGACAGCCCAATCAGCCCCAGCATTTT. This gives the protein CASSMNRQPNQPQHF.

This chain joins TRBV6-1 and TRBJ2-1, with a weak D call TRBD2 (5 bases). V shed 2 bases and J shed 12 bases, with 11 bases lying between them. The CDR3 is made up of 12 amino acids. The germline CDR1 and CDR2 sequences are MNHNS and SASEGT. The DNA of the CDR3 is TGTGCCAGCAGTGAACGGGGAAGTGTGCAGTTCTTC. Encoded protein: CASSERGSVQFF.

The chain uses TRBV6-4 and TRBJ1-1; the D gene is possibly TRBD1 (5 bases). Trimming cost V 3 bases and J 0 bases, with 14 bases left between them. Germline assignment: CDR1 MRHNA and CDR2 SNTAGT. The CDR3 sequence is 16 residues long. CDR3 DNA: TGTGCCAGCAGTGATTCGGAAGACAGAGTGAACACTGAAGCTTTCTTT. Translating gives CASSDSEDRVNTEAFF.

This rearrangement joins TRBV9 to TRBJ2-1, with 9 bases identical to TRBD2. With 4 bases clipped from V and 6 bases from J, the junction kept 11 bases outside the gene matches. The CDR3 totals 16 residues. Germline CDR1 and CDR2: SGDLS and YYNGEE. The CDR3 reads CASSTAGAGGFNEQFF. Written as DNA, the CDR3 is TGTGCCAGCAGCACCGCAGGAGCGGGAGGTTTCAATGAGCAGTTCTTC.

The chain is built from TRBV27 and TRBJ1-2; D is possibly TRBD1 (6 bases). Trimming shortened V by 6 bases and J by 8 bases, and 13 bases separated the two germline ends. Germline values: CDR1 MNHEY, CDR2 SMNVEV (reference sequence). The CDR3 covers 12 residues. The CDR3, as DNA: TGTGCCAGCAGGGGGGCCACGGGAGGCTACACCTTC. This codes for CASRGATGGYTF.